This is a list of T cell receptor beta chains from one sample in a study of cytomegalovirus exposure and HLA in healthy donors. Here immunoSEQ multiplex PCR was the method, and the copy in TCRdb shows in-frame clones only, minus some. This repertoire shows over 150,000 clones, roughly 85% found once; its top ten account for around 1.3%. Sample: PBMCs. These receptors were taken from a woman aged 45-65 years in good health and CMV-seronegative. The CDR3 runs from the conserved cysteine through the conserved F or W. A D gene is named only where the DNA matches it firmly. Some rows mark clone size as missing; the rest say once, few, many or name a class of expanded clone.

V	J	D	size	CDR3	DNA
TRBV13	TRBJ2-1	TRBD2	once	CASSLRLADNNEQFF	TGTGCCAGCAGCCTGCGACTAGCCGACAACAATGAGCAGTTCTTC
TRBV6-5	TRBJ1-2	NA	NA	CASSYRGRGGYTF	TGTGCCAGCAGCTACAGAGGGAGAGGTGGCTACACCTTC
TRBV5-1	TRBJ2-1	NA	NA	CASSLASRTAYNEQFF	TGCGCCAGCAGCTTGGCGTCACGGACAGCCTACAATGAGCAGTTCTTC
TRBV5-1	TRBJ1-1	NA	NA	CASSTDKNTEAFF	TGCGCCAGCAGCACGGACAAGAACACTGAAGCTTTCTTT
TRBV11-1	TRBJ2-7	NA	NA	CASSLEAGYYEQYF	TGTGCCAGCAGCTTAGAGGCGGGGTACTACGAGCAGTACTTC
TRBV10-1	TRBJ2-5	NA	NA	CASSDFKGRETQYF	TGCGCCAGCAGTGATTTCAAGGGGCGCGAGACCCAGTACTTC
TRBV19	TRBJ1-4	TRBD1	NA	CASSIMSGTGPEKLFF	TGTGCCAGTAGTATAATGAGCGGGACAGGACCTGAAAAACTGTTTTTT
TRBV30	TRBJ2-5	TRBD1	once	CAWKGQGAIETQYF	TGTGCCTGGAAGGGTCAGGGGGCGATCGAGACCCAGTACTTC
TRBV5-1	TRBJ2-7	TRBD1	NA	CASSVQGADYEQYF	TGCGCCAGCAGCGTGCAGGGGGCCGACTACGAGCAGTACTTC
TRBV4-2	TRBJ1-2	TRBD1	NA	CASSQAGTGMTYGYTF	TGTGCCAGCAGCCAAGCCGGGACAGGTATGACCTATGGCTACACCTTC
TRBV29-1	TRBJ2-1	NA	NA	CSVGYRSFSYNEQFF	TGCAGCGTCGGCTACAGGTCCTTCTCCTACAATGAGCAGTTCTTC
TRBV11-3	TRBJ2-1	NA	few	CASSSLPSAGVSEQFF	TGTGCCAGCAGCTCGCTACCAAGCGCGGGTGTGAGTGAGCAGTTCTTC
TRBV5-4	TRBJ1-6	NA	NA	CASSLERGFSSPLHF	TGTGCCAGCAGCTTGGAACGGGGATTTAGTTCACCCCTCCACTTT
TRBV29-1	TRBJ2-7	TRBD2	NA	CSVGTGGIYEQYF	TGCAGCGTTGGCACGGGGGGAATCTACGAGCAGTACTTC
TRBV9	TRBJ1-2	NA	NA	CASEGGGRRGYGYTF	TGTGCCAGCGAAGGGGGGGGGAGGCGTGGGTATGGCTACACCTTC
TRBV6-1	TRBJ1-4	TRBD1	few	CASPGGTGSEKLFF	TGTGCCAGCCCCGGCGGGACAGGGAGTGAAAAACTGTTTTTT
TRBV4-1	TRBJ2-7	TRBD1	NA	CASSQVTGGGYEQYF	TGCGCCAGCAGCCAGGTAACAGGGGGCGGTTACGAGCAGTACTTC
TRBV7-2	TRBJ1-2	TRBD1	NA	CASSLKSVRQGGNYGYTF	TGTGCCAGCAGCTTAAAATCGGTTAGACAGGGGGGAAACTATGGCTACACCTTC
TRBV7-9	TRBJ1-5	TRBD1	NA	CASSQDRGNSNQPQHF	TGTGCCAGCAGCCAAGACAGGGGAAACAGCAATCAGCCCCAGCATTTT
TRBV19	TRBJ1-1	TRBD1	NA	CASSPQGAGTEAFF	TGTGCCAGTAGTCCGCAGGGGGCGGGCACTGAAGCTTTCTTT
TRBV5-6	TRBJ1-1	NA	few	CASSFSVSEAFF	TGTGCCAGCAGCTTTTCTGTGTCTGAAGCTTTCTTT
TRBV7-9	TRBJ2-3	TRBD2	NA	CASSTRAGATDTQYF	TGTGCCAGCAGCACCCGAGCGGGAGCCACAGATACGCAGTATTTT
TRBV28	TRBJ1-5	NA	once	CASSLYRVLGWPQHF	TGTGCCAGCAGTTTATACAGGGTATTAGGGTGGCCCCAGCATTTT
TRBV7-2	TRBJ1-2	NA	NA	CASSLDGGGNYGYTF	TGTGCCAGCAGCTTAGACGGGGGGGGAAACTATGGCTACACCTTC
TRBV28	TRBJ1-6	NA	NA	CASSLTGSSYNSPLHF	TGTGCCAGCAGTTTGACGGGGAGCTCCTATAATTCACCCCTCCACTTT
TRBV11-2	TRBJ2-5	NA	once	CASSSEGGGGETQYF	TGTGCCAGCAGCTCAGAGGGGGGGGGCGGTGAGACCCAGTACTTC
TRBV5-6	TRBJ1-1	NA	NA	CASSFGGARWTEAFF	TGTGCCAGCAGCTTTGGGGGCGCACGATGGACTGAAGCTTTCTTT
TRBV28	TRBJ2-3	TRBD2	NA	CASRDGGITDTQYF	TGTGCCAGCAGAGACGGGGGGATCACAGATACGCAGTATTTT
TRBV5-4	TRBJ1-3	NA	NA	CASSLGQSLGNTIYF	TGTGCCAGCAGCTTGGGACAGTCACTGGGAAACACCATATATTTT
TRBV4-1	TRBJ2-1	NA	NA	CASSQAPASNLISSYNEQFF	TGCGCCAGCAGCCAAGCCCCCGCGTCCAATCTAATAAGCTCCTACAATGAGCAGTTCTTC
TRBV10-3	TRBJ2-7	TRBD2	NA	CAVRTSENYEQYF	TGTGCCGTGCGGACTAGCGAGAACTACGAGCAGTACTTC
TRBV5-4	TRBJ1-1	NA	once	CASTRSGNGRNTEAFF	TGTGCCAGCACCCGGTCGGGAAATGGTAGGAACACTGAAGCTTTCTTT
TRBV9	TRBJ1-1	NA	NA	CASSLTLMNTEAFF	TGTGCCAGCAGCTTGACACTTATGAACACTGAAGCTTTCTTT
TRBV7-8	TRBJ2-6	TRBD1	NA	CASSLRQGGGLGANVLTF	TGTGCCAGCAGCCTCCGACAGGGTGGAGGTTTAGGGGCCAACGTCCTGACTTTC
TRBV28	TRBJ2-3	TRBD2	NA	CALAGGPGTDTQYF	TGTGCGCTAGCGGGAGGGCCTGGCACAGATACGCAGTATTTT
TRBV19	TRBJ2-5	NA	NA	CASSIGTAGAAETQYF	TGTGCCAGTAGTATAGGAACCGCGGGGGCGGCGGAGACCCAGTACTTC
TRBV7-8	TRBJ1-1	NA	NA	CASNPGSTNTEAFF	TGTGCCAGCAACCCGGGGAGCACGAACACTGAAGCTTTCTTT
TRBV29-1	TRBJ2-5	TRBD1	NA	CSVVTGEATETQYF	TGCAGCGTTGTGACAGGGGAGGCAACGGAGACCCAGTACTTC
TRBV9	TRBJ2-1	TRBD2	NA	CASSLGTSGMGEQFF	TGTGCCAGCAGCCTTGGGACTAGCGGGATGGGTGAGCAGTTCTTC
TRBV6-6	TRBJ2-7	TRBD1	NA	CASTPTGASYEQYF	TGTGCCAGCACTCCAACAGGGGCGTCCTACGAGCAGTACTTC
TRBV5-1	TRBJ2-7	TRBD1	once	CASSFLAGGSYEQYF	TGCGCCAGCAGCTTTCTGGCAGGGGGCTCCTACGAGCAGTACTTC
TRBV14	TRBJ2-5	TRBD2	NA	CASSQTGGGPSETQYF	TGTGCCAGCAGCCAGACTGGGGGAGGGCCCTCAGAGACCCAGTACTTC
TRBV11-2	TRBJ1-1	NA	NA	CASSLQAGMGSTEAFF	TGTGCCAGCAGCTTACAAGCAGGGATGGGCAGCACTGAAGCTTTCTTT
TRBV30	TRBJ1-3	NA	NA	CAWSGTGFSAGNTIYF	TGTGCCTGGAGTGGCACAGGGTTTTCTGCAGGAAACACCATATATTTT
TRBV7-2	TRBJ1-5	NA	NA	CASSPWALPQHF	TGTGCCAGCAGCCCTTGGGCACTCCCCCAGCATTTT
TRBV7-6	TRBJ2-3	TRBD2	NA	CASSLAGLATDTQYF	TGTGCCAGCAGCTTAGCGGGACTAGCGACAGATACGCAGTATTTT
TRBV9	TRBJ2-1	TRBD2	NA	CASSGRGGSSYNEQFF	TGTGCCAGCAGCGGCCGCGGGGGGAGCAGCTACAATGAGCAGTTCTTC
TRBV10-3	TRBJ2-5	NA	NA	CAIKHSTQETQYF	TGTGCCATCAAACACAGTACACAAGAGACCCAGTACTTC